This T cell receptor beta chain was captured in a study of OX40 agonist ivuxolimab in advanced cancers. Germline V CDR1 and CDR2: SGHDT, YYEEEE. Trimming cost V 0 bases and J 7 bases, with 10 bases left between them. CDR3 length equals 13 residues. Collection of blood occurred at baseline, at cycle 4 day 1, and at cycle 7 day 1. Sequenced by immunoSEQ multiplex PCR; TCRdb stores in-frame clones only, minus some. The sample contains some 45,000 clones, around 90% of which appear only once. The sample here was CD4+ or CD8+ T cells sorted from blood, taken in a trial of the OX40 agonist ivuxolimab. The clonotype originates from an adult with an advanced solid tumor such as melanoma, head and neck, liver or kidney cancer. The V call is TRBV5-6, the J call TRBJ2-5, with D uncertain. CDR3 loop: CASSLGGAGTQYF. CDR3 in DNA: TGTGCCAGCAGCTTGGGTGGAGCAGGGACCCAGTACTTC.